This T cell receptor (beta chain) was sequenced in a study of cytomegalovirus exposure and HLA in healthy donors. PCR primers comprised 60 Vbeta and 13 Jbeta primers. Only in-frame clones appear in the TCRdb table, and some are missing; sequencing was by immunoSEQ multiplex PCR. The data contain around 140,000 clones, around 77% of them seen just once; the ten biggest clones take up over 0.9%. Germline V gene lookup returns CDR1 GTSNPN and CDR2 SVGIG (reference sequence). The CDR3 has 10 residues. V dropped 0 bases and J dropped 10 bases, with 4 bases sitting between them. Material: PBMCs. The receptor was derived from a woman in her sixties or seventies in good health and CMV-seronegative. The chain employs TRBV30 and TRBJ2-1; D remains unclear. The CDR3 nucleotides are TGTGCCTGGAGTGTACAAGAGCAGTTCTTC. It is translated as CAWSVQEQFF.